The rows below give T cell receptor beta chains drawn from one sample of a study of vaccination and CD4 T cells after COVID-19. Using its own MiXCR run on the PCR reads, TCRdb lists one record per CDR3 protein. The repertoire holds 20,000 to 30,000 distinct CDR3 sequences, with roughly 42% as singletons. Their antigens remain unidentified. Sequencing used CD4+ T cells from blood, cultured in vitro. The receptors were gathered from a human donor who had recovered from COVID-19. Each CDR3 is given with its conserved first and last residue. The D gene is left open where the match is weak. Expanded clones are given a class, and other clones once, few, many or no size at all.

j_gene	len	v_gene	d_gene	abundance	CDR3aa	CDR3nt
TRBJ1-2	16	TRBV7-9	TRBD1	-	CASSFRQGVGNYGYTF	TGTGCCAGCAGCTTTCGACAGGGGGTAGGCAACTATGGCTACACCTTC
TRBJ2-3	16	TRBV20-1	TRBD2	few	CSARVHSGSGTDTQYF	TGCAGTGCTAGAGTTCATAGCGGGAGTGGGACAGATACGCAGTATTTT
TRBJ2-5	17	TRBV11-3	TRBD2	-	CASSLEILAGTQETQYF	TGTGCCAGCAGCTTAGAAATCCTAGCGGGGACCCAAGAGACCCAGTACTTC
TRBJ1-3	13	TRBV10-3	-	few	CAISVGQGNTIYF	TGTGCCATCAGTGTGGGGCAAGGAAACACCATATATTTT
TRBJ2-5	13	TRBV7-3	-	-	CASSSLSQETQYF	TGTGCCAGCAGCTCTCTCAGTCAAGAGACCCAGTACTTC
TRBJ2-5	15	TRBV18	-	-	CASSPGGKKGETQYF	TGTGCCAGCTCACCAGGGGGGAAGAAGGGAGAGACCCAGTACTTC
TRBJ2-3	15	TRBV21-1	-	-	CASSKGTGLTDTQYF	TGTGCCAGCAGCAAAGGGACAGGCCTAACAGATACGCAGTATTTT
TRBJ1-1	15	TRBV25-1	TRBD1	few	CASTGQGAMHTEAFF	TGTGCCAGCACCGGCCAGGGGGCGATGCACACTGAAGCTTTCTTT
TRBJ2-3	16	TRBV10-2	-	-	CASTEHVTISPDTQYF	TGCGCCAGCACCGAGCACGTCACTATCTCCCCAGATACGCAGTATTTT
TRBJ1-2	17	TRBV27	TRBD1	-	CASSPHQTGAVNYGYTF	TGTGCCAGCAGTCCCCATCAAACAGGGGCCGTCAACTATGGCTACACCTTC
TRBJ2-5	14	TRBV5-1	-	-	CASRGQNFGETQYF	TGCGCCAGCAGAGGTCAGAACTTTGGGGAGACCCAGTACTTC
TRBJ1-1	14	TRBV6-1	TRBD1	few	CASNVSGGKTEAFF	TGTGCCAGCAATGTATCAGGGGGCAAAACTGAAGCTTTCTTT
TRBJ2-3	15	TRBV20-1	-	-	CSVQLWGIGADTQYF	TGCAGTGTACAACTTTGGGGTATTGGCGCAGATACGCAGTATTTT
TRBJ2-1	15	TRBV6-2/TRBV6-3	-	few	CASSRDQLSPREQFF	TGTGCCAGCAGCCGGGACCAGCTCTCCCCCCGTGAGCAGTTCTTC
TRBJ2-1	17	TRBV24-1	TRBD1	few	CATSETGAPLSYNEQFF	TGTGCCACCAGTGAAACAGGGGCGCCTCTGTCCTACAATGAGCAGTTCTTC